A single sample is the source of the 16 T cell receptor beta chains below, sequenced in a study of T-cell memory formation after mild COVID-19. One entry per CDR3 protein, called by TCRdb with MiXCR from the 5' RACE reads. The repertoire holds hundreds of thousands of distinct CDR3 sequences, with over 25% as singletons. Source material: PBMCs or a T cell subset sorted from them (not recorded which). Receptor source: an adult woman who had mild COVID-19 (a few samples of this study predate the infection). Cell type and time point are not known.

About this clonotype: One junction end does not reproduce the germline sequence, and a read error may be involved. V is TRBV7-8 and J is TRBJ1-5; D might be TRBD1 (6 bases). This CDR3 spans 14 amino acids. Per germline, CDR1 SGHVS and CDR2 FQNEAQ. In DNA, the CDR3 is TGTGCCAGCACCTTAAGGGGGGATTTTGGGCCCCAGCATTTT. Protein sequence: CASTLRGDFGPQHF.

The chain combines TRBV5-1 with TRBJ1-3; D remains ambiguous. Trimming removed 0 bases at V and 0 bases at J, with 7 bases between. CDR3 length: 15 residues. Germline V CDR1 and CDR2: SGHRS, YFSETQ. In nucleotides, the CDR3 is TGCGCCAGCAGCTTGGGGCCCGTCTCTGGAAACACCATATATTTT. This gives the protein CASSLGPVSGNTIYF.

Details on this clonotype: One end of the junction fails to match germline, which may point to a read error. The chain uses TRBV12-3 or TRBV12-4 and TRBJ2-7; a weak D match, TRBD1 (6 bases). The CDR3 is 13 amino acids. The CDR3 coding sequence is TGTGCCAGCAGTTTAGCGCAGGGACAAGGTTCTGACTTC. This codes for CASSLAQGQGSDF.

This clonotype was seen a handful of times. This chain links TRBV13 with TRBJ2-3, with TRBD2 matching over 10 bases. This CDR3 comprises 16 residues. In germline, CDR1 is PRHDT, CDR2 FYEKMQ (reference sequence). J was trimmed by 2 bases and V by 4 bases; bases with no gene match: 6. In DNA form, the CDR3 reads TGTGCCAGCAGCTCCGTCGGGACTAGCGACACAGATACGCAGTATTTT. Translated: CASSSVGTSDTDTQYF.

This clonotype was observed many times. The V and J genes are TRBV28 and TRBJ1-3; weak D call: TRBD1 (5 bases). CDR3 size: 15 residues. V lost 5 bases to trimming and J lost 0 bases, with 11 bases between them. Looked up from germline, CDR1 is MDHEN and CDR2 is SYDVKM. CDR3 loop: CASSLDSLSGNTIYF. As DNA, the CDR3 is TGTGCCAGCAGTCTAGACAGTCTCTCTGGAAACACCATATATTTT.

The rearrangement links TRBV30 to TRBJ1-5; weak D call: TRBD1 (5 bases). The germline V gene has CDR1 GTSNPN and CDR2 SVGIG (reference sequence). The CDR3 has 15 residues. V lost 4 bases, J lost 2 bases, and 15 bases lay in between. Written as DNA, the CDR3 is TGTGCCTGGACTCCGGACAACGTGGGCAATCAGCCCCAGCATTTT. Protein: CAWTPDNVGNQPQHF.

The genes are TRBV7-6 and TRBJ2-1, with 13 bases aligning to TRBD2. The CDR3 covers 17 residues. Per germline, CDR1 SGHVS and CDR2 FNYEAQ. With 5 bases clipped from V and 6 bases from J, the junction kept 10 bases outside the gene matches. For the CDR3, the DNA is TGTGCCAGCAGCCCCACTAGCGGGAGGGGTCCCCTCAATGAGCAGTTCTTC. It translates to CASSPTSGRGPLNEQFF.

This clonotype has only a few counts. This rearrangement joins TRBV29-1 to TRBJ2-3, with 9 bases fitting TRBD1. After removal of 8 bases from V and 0 bases from J, the junction contained 6 bases not matched to a gene. The CDR3 runs to 14 residues. Germline CDR1 reads SQVTM; CDR2 reads ANQGSEA. CDR3 protein: CSTEDRGSTDTQYF. CDR3 nucleotides: TGCAGCACGGAGGACAGGGGCAGCACAGATACGCAGTATTTT.

This chain joins TRBV7-9 and TRBJ1-1, with TRBD1 matching over 8 bases. The CDR3 covers 17 residues. Per the germline V gene, CDR1 is SEHNR and CDR2 is FQNEAQ (reference sequence). V was pared by 1 base and J by 3 bases, with 10 bases of the junction left unmatched. The CDR3 loop is CASSLGTGWAIHTEAFF. The CDR3 coding sequence is TGTGCCAGCAGCTTAGGGACAGGGTGGGCGATACACACTGAAGCTTTCTTT.

This clonotype turned up a few times. The chain links TRBV20-1 to TRBJ2-7; D call uncertain. Trimming took off 0 bases at V and 2 bases at J, with 14 bases between the two ends. Germline lookup yields CDR1 DFQATT and CDR2 SNEGSKA (reference sequence). The CDR3 is 15 amino acids. As DNA, the CDR3 is TGCAGTGCTAGAGATACGGCCTATCCTCCCTACGAGCAGTACTTC. This encodes CSARDTAYPPYEQYF.

J is TRBJ1-2 and V is TRBV9; weak D call: TRBD1 (5 bases). V lost 2 bases and J 1 base, leaving 12 bases between the germline ends. Germline loops: CDR1 SGDLS, CDR2 YYNGEE. The CDR3 loop spans 15 amino acids. The CDR3 sequence is CASSVRDGHNYGYTF. CDR3 nucleotides: TGTGCCAGCAGCGTCCGGGACGGTCATAACTATGGCTACACCTTC.

The chain uses TRBV12-3 or TRBV12-4 and TRBJ2-1; TRBD2 matches 8 bases. The CDR3 covers 13 residues. Germline trimming cut 6 bases from V and 9 bases from J; bases unmatched to any gene: 7. The CDR3 reads CASSAGLVGEQFF. The CDR3 nucleotides are TGTGCCAGCAGCGCGGGACTAGTCGGTGAGCAGTTCTTC.

This clonotype was observed a handful of times. The J gene is TRBJ1-6, the V gene TRBV24-1, with D perhaps TRBD1 (6 bases). The CDR3 is 13 residues long. The V end lost 5 bases, the J end lost 7 bases, and 8 bases lay between the germline ends. CDR1 is KGHDR and CDR2 is SFDVKD in the germline V gene. CDR3 DNA sequence: TGTGCCACCAGTGTTACAGGGAATTCACCCCTCCACTTT. Its protein is CATSVTGNSPLHF.

This clonotype was picked up a small number of times. This sequence joins TRBV24-1 and TRBJ2-1, with D perhaps TRBD2 (6 bases). The CDR3 length is 22 residues. V shed 0 bases and J shed 12 bases, with 38 bases lying between them. Per germline, CDR1 KGHDR and CDR2 SFDVKD. For the CDR3, the DNA is TGTGCCACCAGTGATTTGCAATTCGGGGTGGCGGGCAGGGCCCCAGGAGGGCAGTGGCAGTTCTTC. Residues: CATSDLQFGVAGRAPGGQWQFF.

The table lists this clonotype with a few counts. The rearrangement uses TRBV5-1 and TRBJ2-1; 8 positions agree with TRBD1. The CDR3 has 15 residues. CDR1 and CDR2 (germline): SGHRS, YFSETQ. The ends lost 4 bases at V and 8 bases at J; junction bases unmatched: 11. The CDR3 coding sequence is TGCGCCAGCAGCCGCCAGACAGGGGAGGCGGATGAGCAGTTCTTC. It specifies CASSRQTGEADEQFF.

This clonotype occurred a few times. This chain uses TRBV12-3 or TRBV12-4 with TRBJ2-7; TRBD2 might be the D (5 bases). With 5 bases removed from V and 1 base from J, the gap between germline ends came to 9 bases. The CDR3 totals 13 residues. The CDR3: CASSVTRSYEQYF. CDR3 coding DNA: TGTGCCAGCAGTGTTACTAGGTCCTACGAGCAGTACTTC.